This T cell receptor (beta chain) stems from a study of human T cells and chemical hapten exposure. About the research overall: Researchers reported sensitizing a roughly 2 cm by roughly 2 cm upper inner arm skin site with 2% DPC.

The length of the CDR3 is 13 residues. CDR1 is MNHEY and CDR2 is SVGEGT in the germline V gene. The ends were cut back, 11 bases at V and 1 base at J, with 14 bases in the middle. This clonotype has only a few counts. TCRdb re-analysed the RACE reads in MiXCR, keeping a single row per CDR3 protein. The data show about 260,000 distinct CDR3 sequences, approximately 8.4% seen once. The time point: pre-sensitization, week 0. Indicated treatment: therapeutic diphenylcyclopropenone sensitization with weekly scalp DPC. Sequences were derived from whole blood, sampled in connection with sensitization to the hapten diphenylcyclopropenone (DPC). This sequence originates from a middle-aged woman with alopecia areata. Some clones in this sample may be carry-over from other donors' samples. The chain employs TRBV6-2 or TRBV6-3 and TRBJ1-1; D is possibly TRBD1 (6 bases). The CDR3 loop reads CAGGEGQNTEAFF. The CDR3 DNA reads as TGTGCCGGAGGCGAGGGACAGAACACTGAAGCTTTCTTT.